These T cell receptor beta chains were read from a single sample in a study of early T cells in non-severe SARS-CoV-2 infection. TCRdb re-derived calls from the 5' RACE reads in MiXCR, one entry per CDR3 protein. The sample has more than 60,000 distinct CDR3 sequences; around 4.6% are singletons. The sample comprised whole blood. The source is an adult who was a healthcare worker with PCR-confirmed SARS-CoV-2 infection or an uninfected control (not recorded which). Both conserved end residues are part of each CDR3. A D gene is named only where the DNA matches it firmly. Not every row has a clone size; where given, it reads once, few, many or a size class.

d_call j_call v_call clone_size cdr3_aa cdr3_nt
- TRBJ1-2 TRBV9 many CASSPFRDDYGYTF TGTGCCAGCAGCCCGTTCAGGGACGACTATGGCTACACCTTC
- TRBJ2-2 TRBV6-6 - CASGGPENTGELFF TGTGCCAGCGGAGGACCAGAAAACACCGGGGAGCTGTTTTTT
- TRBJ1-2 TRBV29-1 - CSVDKNYGYTF TGCAGCGTGGACAAGAACTATGGCTACACCTTC
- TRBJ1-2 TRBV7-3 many CASSLTGDSNYGYTF TGTGCCAGCAGCCTGACGGGTGATTCTAACTATGGCTACACCTTC
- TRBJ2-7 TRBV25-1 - CASTPQDSYEQYF TGTGCCAGCACCCCACAGGACTCCTACGAGCAGTACTTC
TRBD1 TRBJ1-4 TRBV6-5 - CASSPTGGGEKLFF TGTGCCAGCAGTCCCACAGGGGGAGGGGAAAAACTGTTTTTT
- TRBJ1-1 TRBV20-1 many CSARQAILNTEAFF TGCAGTGCTAGACAGGCGATCTTAAACACTGAAGCTTTCTTT
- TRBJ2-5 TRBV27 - CASSSQGRGETQYF TGTGCCAGCAGTTCACAGGGGAGGGGGGAGACCCAGTACTTC
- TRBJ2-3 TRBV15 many CATSIADTQYF TGTGCCACCAGTATAGCAGATACGCAGTATTTT
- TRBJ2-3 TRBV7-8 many CACSLPGGPSHDTQYF TGTGCCTGCAGCCTACCCGGGGGGCCCTCCCACGATACGCAGTATTTT
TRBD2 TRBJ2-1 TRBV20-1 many CSAATSGTSGSYNEQFF TGCAGTGCTGCCACATCCGGGACTAGCGGGTCCTACAATGAGCAGTTCTTC
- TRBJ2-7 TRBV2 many CASTLQGYNEQYF TGTGCCAGCACCCTACAGGGATACAACGAGCAGTACTTC
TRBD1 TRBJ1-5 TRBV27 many CAGRGQPNQPQHF TGTGCCGGCAGGGGACAGCCAAATCAGCCCCAGCATTTT
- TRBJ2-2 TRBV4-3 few CASSQGKTNTGELFF TGCGCCAGCAGTCAAGGCAAGACTAACACCGGGGAGCTGTTTTTT
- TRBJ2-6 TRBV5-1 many CASSPPGTSGANVLTF TGCGCCAGCAGCCCCCCTGGGACCTCTGGGGCCAACGTCCTGACTTTC
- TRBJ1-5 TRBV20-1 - CSARVPGFPDHF TGCAGTGCTAGAGTCCCGGGGTTCCCTGATCATTTT
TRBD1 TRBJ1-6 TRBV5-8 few CASSRTGTGYSPLHF TGTGCCAGCAGCCGGACCGGGACAGGGTATTCACCCCTCCACTTT
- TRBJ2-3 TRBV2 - CASSDFNRFSTDTQYF TGTGCCAGCAGTGATTTCAACAGGTTCAGCACAGATACGCAGTATTTT
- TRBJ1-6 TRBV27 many CASGFLRADYNSPLHF TGTGCCAGCGGTTTCTTAAGGGCAGACTATAATTCACCCCTCCACTTT
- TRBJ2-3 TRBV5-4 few CAIPSGSPDTDTQYF TGTGCCATCCCGTCGGGGTCTCCAGACACAGATACGCAGTATTTT
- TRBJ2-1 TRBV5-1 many CASSWGDRYNEQFF TGCGCCAGCAGCTGGGGGGACAGATACAATGAGCAGTTCTTC
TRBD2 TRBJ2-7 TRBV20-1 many CSARETSGRVLEQYF TGCAGTGCTAGGGAGACTAGCGGGAGGGTCCTGGAGCAGTACTTC
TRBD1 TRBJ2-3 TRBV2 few CASSQGAGDTQYF TGTGCCAGCAGCCAGGGGGCGGGAGATACGCAGTATTTT
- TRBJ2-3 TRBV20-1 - CSAIRDGSTDTQYF TGCAGTGCTATCCGGGACGGCAGCACAGATACGCAGTATTTT
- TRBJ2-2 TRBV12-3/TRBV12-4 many CASSGSGASGELFF TGTGCCAGCAGTGGTAGCGGAGCCAGCGGGGAGCTGTTTTTT
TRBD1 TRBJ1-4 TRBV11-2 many CASSPGQAPGEKLFF TGTGCCAGCAGTCCAGGACAGGCTCCAGGGGAAAAACTGTTTTTT
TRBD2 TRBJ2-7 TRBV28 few CASRLGGSYEQYF TGTGCCAGCAGGCTGGGAGGGTCCTACGAGCAGTACTTC
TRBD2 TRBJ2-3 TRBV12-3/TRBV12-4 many CASSASGSSTDTQYF TGTGCCAGCAGTGCTAGCGGGAGTAGCACAGATACGCAGTATTTT
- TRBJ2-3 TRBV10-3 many CAISDRGGGNTQYF TGTGCCATCAGTGATAGGGGCGGAGGGAATACGCAGTATTTT